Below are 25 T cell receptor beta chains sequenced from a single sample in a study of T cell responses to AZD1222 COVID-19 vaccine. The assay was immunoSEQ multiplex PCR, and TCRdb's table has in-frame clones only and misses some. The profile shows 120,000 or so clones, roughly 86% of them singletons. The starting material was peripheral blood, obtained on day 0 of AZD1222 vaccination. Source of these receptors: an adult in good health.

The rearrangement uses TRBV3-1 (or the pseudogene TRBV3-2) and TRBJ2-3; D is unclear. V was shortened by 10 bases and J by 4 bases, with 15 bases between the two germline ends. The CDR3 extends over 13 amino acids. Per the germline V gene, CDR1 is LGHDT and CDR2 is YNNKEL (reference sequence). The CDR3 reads CATRRVGADTQYF. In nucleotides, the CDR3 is TGTGCCACCCGACGGGTTGGGGCAGATACGCAGTATTTT.

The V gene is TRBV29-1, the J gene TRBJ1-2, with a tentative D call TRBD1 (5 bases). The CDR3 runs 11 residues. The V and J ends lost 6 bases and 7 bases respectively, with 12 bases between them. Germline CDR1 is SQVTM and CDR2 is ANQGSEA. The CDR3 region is CSVRGSGGYTF. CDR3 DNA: TGCAGCGTACGGGGCAGTGGTGGCTACACCTTC.

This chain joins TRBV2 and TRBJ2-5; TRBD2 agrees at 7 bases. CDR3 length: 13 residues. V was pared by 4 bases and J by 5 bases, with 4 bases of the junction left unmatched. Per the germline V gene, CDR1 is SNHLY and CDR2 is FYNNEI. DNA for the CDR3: TGTGCCAGCAGTGCGGGGAGGGTGGAGACCCAGTACTTC. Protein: CASSAGRVETQYF.

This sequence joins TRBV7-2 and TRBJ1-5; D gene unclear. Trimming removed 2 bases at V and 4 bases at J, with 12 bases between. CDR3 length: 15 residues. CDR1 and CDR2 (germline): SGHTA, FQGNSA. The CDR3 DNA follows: TGTGCCAGCAGCTTATTTAGCCAGGCGAATCAGCCCCAGCATTTT. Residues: CASSLFSQANQPQHF.

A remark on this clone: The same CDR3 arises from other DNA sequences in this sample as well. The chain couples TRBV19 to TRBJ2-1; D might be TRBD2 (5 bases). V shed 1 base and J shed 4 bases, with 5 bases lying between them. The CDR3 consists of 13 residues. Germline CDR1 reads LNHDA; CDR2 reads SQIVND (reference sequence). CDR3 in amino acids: CASSIGTYNEQFF. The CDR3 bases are TGTGCCAGTAGTATAGGGACTTACAATGAGCAGTTCTTC. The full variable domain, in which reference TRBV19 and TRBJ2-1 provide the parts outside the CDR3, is DGGITQSPKYLFRKEGQNVTLSCEQNLNHDAMYWYRQDPGQGLRLIYYSQIVNDFQKGDIAEGYSVSREKKESFPLTVTSAQKNPTAFYLCASSIGTYNEQFFGPGTRLTVL.

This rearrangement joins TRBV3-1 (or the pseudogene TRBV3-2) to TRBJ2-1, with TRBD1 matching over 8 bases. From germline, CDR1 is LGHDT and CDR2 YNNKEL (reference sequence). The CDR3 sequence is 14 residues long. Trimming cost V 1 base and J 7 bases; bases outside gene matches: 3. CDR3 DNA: TGTGCCAGCAGCCAAGTGACAGGGGAAAATGAGCAGTTCTTC. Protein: CASSQVTGENEQFF.

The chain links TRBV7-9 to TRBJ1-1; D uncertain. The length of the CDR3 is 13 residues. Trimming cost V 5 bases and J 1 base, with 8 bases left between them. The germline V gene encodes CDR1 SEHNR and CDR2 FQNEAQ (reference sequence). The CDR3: CASSRQENTEAFF. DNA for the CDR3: TGTGCCAGCAGCAGGCAGGAGAACACTGAAGCTTTCTTT.

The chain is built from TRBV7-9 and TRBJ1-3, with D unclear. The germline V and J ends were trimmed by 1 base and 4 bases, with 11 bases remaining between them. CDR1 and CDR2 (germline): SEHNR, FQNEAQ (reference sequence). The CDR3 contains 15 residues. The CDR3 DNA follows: TGTGCCAGCAGCTTAGATGGGAAGAACGGAAACACCATATATTTT. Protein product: CASSLDGKNGNTIYF.

The CDR3 is CASSHRIDTSDTEAFF. CDR3 nucleotides: TGTGCCAGCAGCCATCGGATCGACACATCGGACACTGAAGCTTTCTTT. The chain joins TRBV7-6 to TRBJ1-1, with no clear D. From germline, CDR1 is SGHVS and CDR2 FNYEAQ. This CDR3 has 16 amino acids. V was cut by 5 bases and J by 3 bases, with 19 bases left in between.

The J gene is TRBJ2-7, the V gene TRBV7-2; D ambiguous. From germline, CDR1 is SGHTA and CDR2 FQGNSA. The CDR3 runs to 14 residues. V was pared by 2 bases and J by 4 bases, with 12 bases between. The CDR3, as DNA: TGTGCCAGCAGCTTATACACGGCAACTTACGAGCAGTACTTC. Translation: CASSLYTATYEQYF.

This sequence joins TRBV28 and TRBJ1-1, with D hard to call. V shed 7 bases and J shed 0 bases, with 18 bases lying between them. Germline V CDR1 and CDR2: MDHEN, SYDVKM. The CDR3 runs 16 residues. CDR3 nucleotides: TGTGCCAGCACCCTCCTGCCGGACGGATTGAACACTGAAGCTTTCTTT. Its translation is CASTLLPDGLNTEAFF. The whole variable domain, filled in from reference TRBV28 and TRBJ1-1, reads DVKVTQSSRYLVKRTGEKVFLECVQDMDHENMFWYRQDPGLGLRLIYFSYDVKMKEKGDIPEGYSVSREKKERFSLILESASTNQTSMYLCASTLLPDGLNTEAFFGQGTRLTVV.

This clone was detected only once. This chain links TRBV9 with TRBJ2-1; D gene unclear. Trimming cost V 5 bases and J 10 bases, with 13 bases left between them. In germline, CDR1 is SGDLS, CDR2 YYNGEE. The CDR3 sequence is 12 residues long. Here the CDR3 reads CASSPASTEQFF. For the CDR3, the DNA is TGTGCCAGCAGTCCGGCTTCTACCGAGCAGTTCTTC.

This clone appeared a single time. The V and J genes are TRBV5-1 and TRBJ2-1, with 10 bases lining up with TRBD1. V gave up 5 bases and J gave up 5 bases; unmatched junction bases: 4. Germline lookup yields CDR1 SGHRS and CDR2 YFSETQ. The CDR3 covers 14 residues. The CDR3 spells CASRSGTGDNEQFF. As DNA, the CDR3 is TGCGCCAGCAGATCCGGGACAGGGGACAATGAGCAGTTCTTC. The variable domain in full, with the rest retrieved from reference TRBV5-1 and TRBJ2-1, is KAGVTQTPRYLIKTRGQQVTLSCSPISGHRSVSWYQQTPGQGLQFLFEYFSETQRNKGNFPGRFSGRQFSNSRSEMNVSTLELGDSALYLCASRSGTGDNEQFFGPGTRLTVL.

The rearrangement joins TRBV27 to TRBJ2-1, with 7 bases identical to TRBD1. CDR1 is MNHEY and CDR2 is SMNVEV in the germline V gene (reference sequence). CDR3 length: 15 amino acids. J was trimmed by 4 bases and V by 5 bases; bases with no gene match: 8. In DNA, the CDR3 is TGTGCCAGCAGTCAGGGACAGCAATTGTACAATGAGCAGTTCTTC. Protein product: CASSQGQQLYNEQFF.

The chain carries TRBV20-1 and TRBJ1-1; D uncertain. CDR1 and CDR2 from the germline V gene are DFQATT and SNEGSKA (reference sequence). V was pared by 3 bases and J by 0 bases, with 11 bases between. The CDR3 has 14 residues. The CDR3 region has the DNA TGCAGTGCTAGTCGAGGGCCTCTGAACACTGAAGCTTTCTTT. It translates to CSASRGPLNTEAFF.

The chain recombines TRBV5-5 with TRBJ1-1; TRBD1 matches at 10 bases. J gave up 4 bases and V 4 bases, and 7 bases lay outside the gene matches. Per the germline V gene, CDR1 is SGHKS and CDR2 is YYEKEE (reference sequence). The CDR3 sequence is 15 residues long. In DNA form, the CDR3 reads TGTGCCAGCAGCCCGGGGACAGGGGACGGCACTGAAGCTTTCTTT. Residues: CASSPGTGDGTEAFF.

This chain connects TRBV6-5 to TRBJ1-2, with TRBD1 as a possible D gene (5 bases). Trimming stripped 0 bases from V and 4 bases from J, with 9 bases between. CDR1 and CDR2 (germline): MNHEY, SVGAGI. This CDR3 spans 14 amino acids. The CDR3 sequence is CASSYSGGSYGYTF. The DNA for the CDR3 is TGTGCCAGCAGTTACTCGGGGGGGAGCTATGGCTACACCTTC.

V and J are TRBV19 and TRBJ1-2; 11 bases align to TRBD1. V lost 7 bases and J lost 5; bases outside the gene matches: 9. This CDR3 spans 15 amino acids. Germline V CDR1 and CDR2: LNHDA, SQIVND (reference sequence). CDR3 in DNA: TGTGCCAGTACCCTAGGGGACAGGGGGAAATATGGCTACACCTTC. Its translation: CASTLGDRGKYGYTF.

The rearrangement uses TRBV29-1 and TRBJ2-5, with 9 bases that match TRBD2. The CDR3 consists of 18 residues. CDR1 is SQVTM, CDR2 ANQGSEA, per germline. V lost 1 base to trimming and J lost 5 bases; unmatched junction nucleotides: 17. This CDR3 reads CSVEGRRAGGPQEETQYF. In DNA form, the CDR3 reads TGCAGCGTTGAAGGACGAAGAGCGGGGGGACCCCAGGAGGAGACCCAGTACTTC.

The CDR3: CASKSGETQYF. CDR3 coding DNA: TGTGCCAGCAAGTCCGGGGAGACCCAGTACTTC. This chain links TRBV6-5 with TRBJ2-5; D unresolved. This CDR3 is 11 amino acids long. The V gene's germline CDR1 is MNHEY and CDR2 SVGAGI. Deletions cut 7 bases from V and 5 bases from J, with 8 bases between.

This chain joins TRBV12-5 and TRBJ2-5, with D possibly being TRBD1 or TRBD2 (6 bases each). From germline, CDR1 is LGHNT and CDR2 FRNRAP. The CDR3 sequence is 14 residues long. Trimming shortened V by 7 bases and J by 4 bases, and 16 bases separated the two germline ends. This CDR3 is CASAPSGAGETQYF. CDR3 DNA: TGTGCTAGTGCCCCCTCGGGGGCCGGAGAGACCCAGTACTTC. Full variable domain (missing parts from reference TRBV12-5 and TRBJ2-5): DARVTQTPRHKVTEMGQEVTMRCQPILGHNTVFWYRQTMMQGLELLAYFRNRAPLDDSGMPKDRFSAEMPDATLATLKIQPSEPRDSAVYFCASAPSGAGETQYFGPGTRLLVL.

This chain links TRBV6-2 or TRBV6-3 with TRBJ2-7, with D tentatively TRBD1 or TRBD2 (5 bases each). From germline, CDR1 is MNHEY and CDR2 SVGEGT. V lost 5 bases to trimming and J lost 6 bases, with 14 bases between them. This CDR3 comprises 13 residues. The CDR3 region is CASSRQGVSEQYF. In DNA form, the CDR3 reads TGTGCCAGCAGTCGTCAGGGAGTCTCCGAGCAGTACTTC.

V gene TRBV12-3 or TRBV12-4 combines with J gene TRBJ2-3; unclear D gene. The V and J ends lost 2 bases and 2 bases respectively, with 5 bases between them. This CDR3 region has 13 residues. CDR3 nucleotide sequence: TGTGCCAGCAGTTTAAGGCCCACAGATACGCAGTATTTT. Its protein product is CASSLRPTDTQYF.

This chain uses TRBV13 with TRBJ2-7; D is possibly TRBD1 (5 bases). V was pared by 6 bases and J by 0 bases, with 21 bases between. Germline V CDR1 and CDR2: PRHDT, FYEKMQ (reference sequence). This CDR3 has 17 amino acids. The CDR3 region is CASRPTSQGLSSYEQYF. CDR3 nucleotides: TGTGCCAGCAGGCCGACCTCGCAGGGCCTAAGCTCCTACGAGCAGTACTTC.

In DNA, the CDR3 is TGTGCCAGCCTAGGGACAGGGGAGGAAACCGGGGAGCTGTTTTTT. It yields the protein CASLGTGEETGELFF. This chain links TRBV28 with TRBJ2-2; 10 nucleotides align to TRBD1. Germline V gene data show CDR1 as MDHEN and CDR2 as SYDVKM. The length of the CDR3 is 15 residues. Germline trimming cut 8 bases from V and 5 bases from J; bases unmatched to any gene: 8.